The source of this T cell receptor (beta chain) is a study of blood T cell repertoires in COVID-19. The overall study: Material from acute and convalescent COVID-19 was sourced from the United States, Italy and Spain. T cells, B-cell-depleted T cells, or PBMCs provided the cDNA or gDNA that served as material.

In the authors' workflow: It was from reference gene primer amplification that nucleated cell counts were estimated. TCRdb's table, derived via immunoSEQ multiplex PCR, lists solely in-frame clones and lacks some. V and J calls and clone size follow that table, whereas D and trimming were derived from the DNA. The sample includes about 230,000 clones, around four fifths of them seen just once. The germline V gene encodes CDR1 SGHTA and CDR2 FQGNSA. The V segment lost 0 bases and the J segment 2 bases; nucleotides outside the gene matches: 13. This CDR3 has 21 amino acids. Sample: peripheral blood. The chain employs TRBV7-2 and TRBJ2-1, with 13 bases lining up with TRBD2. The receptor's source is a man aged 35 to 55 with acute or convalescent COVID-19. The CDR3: CASSLAAPGLAGVGTYNEQFF. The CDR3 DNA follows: TGTGCCAGCAGCTTAGCGGCCCCTGGACTAGCGGGAGTAGGGACCTACAATGAGCAGTTCTTC.